These 17 T cell receptor beta chains originate from one sample sequenced in a study of cytomegalovirus exposure and HLA in healthy donors. The assay was immunoSEQ multiplex PCR, and TCRdb's table has in-frame clones only and misses some. The data show roughly 120,000 clones, around 89% seen once. The sequencing input was PBMCs. The receptor source for this set is a man aged 18 to 29 in good health and CMV-seronegative.

The CDR3 DNA sequence: TGTGCCTGGAGCGCAACAGGGGCCACTGAAGCTTTCTTT. It yields the protein CAWSATGATEAFF. The chain has TRBV30 and TRBJ1-1; 7 nucleotides match TRBD1. Unmatched junction bases numbered 5, after V lost 3 bases and J lost 4 bases. Germline V lookup: CDR1 GTSNPN, CDR2 SVGIG (reference sequence). The CDR3 consists of 13 residues. Full variable domain (missing parts from reference TRBV30 and TRBJ1-1): SQTIHQWPATLVQPVGSPLSLECTVEGTSNPNLYWYRQAAGRGLQLLFYSVGIGQISSEVPQNLSASRPQDRQFILSSKKLLLSDSGFYLCAWSATGATEAFFGQGTRLTVV.

The V gene is TRBV28, the J gene TRBJ2-2; tentative D call: TRBD1 (5 bases). The CDR3 is made up of 14 amino acids. The V end was cut by 7 bases, the J end by 3 bases, with 12 bases between. The germline gives CDR1 MDHEN, CDR2 SYDVKM. CDR3 sequence: CASTQGADTGELFF. For the CDR3, the DNA is TGTGCCAGCACCCAAGGGGCCGACACCGGGGAGCTGTTTTTT.

V is TRBV10-2 and J is TRBJ1-1; D is uncertain. There are 15 residues in the CDR3. The germline V gene encodes CDR1 WSHSY and CDR2 SAAADI. The V end lost 0 bases, the J end lost 7 bases, and 15 bases lay between the germline ends. CDR3 bases: TGCGCCAGCAGTGAGTCCGTTATTTCCAGATTTGAAGCTTTCTTT. Translation gives CASSESVISRFEAFF.

The gene calls are TRBV6-1 and TRBJ2-3; 14 nucleotides align to TRBD2. With V trimmed by 8 bases and J by 0 bases, 7 bases remained unmatched. This CDR3 has 17 amino acids. The germline V gene encodes CDR1 MNHNS and CDR2 SASEGT. Here the CDR3 DNA reads TGTGCCAGCGGTGGACTAGCGGGGGGATTTAGCACAGATACGCAGTATTTT. Translating gives CASGGLAGGFSTDTQYF.

This chain links TRBV4-1 with TRBJ2-2; 11 nucleotides agree with TRBD2. The CDR3 covers 16 residues. Germline lookup yields CDR1 MGHRA and CDR2 YSYEKL. Germline trimming cut 6 bases from V and 6 bases from J; bases unmatched to any gene: 9. The CDR3 sequence is CASSHRSGGAAGELFF. In DNA form, the CDR3 reads TGCGCCAGCAGTCATCGTAGCGGGGGGGCGGCCGGGGAGCTGTTTTTT.

The sample holds one count of this clone. This chain connects TRBV7-8 to TRBJ1-4, with D possibly TRBD1 on 5 matching bases. V was shortened by 1 base and J by 7 bases, with 16 bases between the two germline ends. CDR3 length equals 16 residues. Germline assignment: CDR1 SGHVS and CDR2 FQNEAQ. Here the CDR3 reads CASSLDRPQGGEKLFF. The DNA for the CDR3 is TGTGCCAGCAGCTTAGACAGGCCCCAGGGTGGTGAAAAACTGTTTTTT.

V and J are TRBV4-3 and TRBJ1-2; 7 bases align to TRBD1. The CDR3 loop spans 21 amino acids. CDR1 is LGHNA, CDR2 YSLEER, per germline. Unmatched junction bases numbered 26, after V lost 1 base and J lost 6 bases. This CDR3 is CASSQVFRTWTKGTAADGYTF. Written as DNA, the CDR3 is TGCGCCAGCAGCCAAGTTTTTCGTACGTGGACGAAGGGGACAGCCGCCGATGGCTACACCTTC.

The table lists this clone with a few counts. The V call is TRBV2, the J call TRBJ2-7; D unresolved. This CDR3 spans 10 amino acids. The germline gives CDR1 SNHLY, CDR2 FYNNEI. The V end was cut by 6 bases, the J end by 3 bases, with 3 bases between. The CDR3 loop reads CASSLYEQYF. The CDR3 DNA reads as TGTGCCAGCAGCCTCTACGAGCAGTACTTC. Based on the CDR3 plus reference TRBV2 and TRBJ2-7, the full variable domain is EPEVTQTPSHQVTQMGQEVILRCVPISNHLYFYWYRQILGQKVEFLVSFYNNEISEKSEIFDDQFSVERPDGSNFTLKIRSTKLEDSAMYFCASSLYEQYFGPGTRLTVT.

The chain uses TRBV7-2 and TRBJ1-5; the D is unclear. CDR3 length equals 15 residues. Trimming removed 0 bases at V and 0 bases at J, with 6 bases between. Germline-derived CDR1 and CDR2 are SGHTA and FQGNSA. The CDR3 is CASSLAWSSNQPQHF. The DNA of the CDR3 is TGTGCCAGCAGCTTAGCGTGGAGTAGCAATCAGCCCCAGCATTTT. Looking up the rest from reference TRBV7-2 and TRBJ1-5 gives the full variable domain: GAGVSQSPSNKVTEKGKDVELRCDPISGHTALYWYRQSLGQGLEFLIYFQGNSAPDKSGLPSDRFSAERTGGSVSTLTIQRTQQEDSAVYLCASSLAWSSNQPQHFGDGTRLSIL.

V is TRBV4-2 and J is TRBJ2-7; 8 nucleotides align to TRBD1. The J segment lost 3 bases and the V segment lost 5 bases, leaving 15 bases of the junction unmatched. The germline gives CDR1 LGHNA, CDR2 YNFKEQ. The CDR3 consists of 17 residues. The DNA for the CDR3 is TGTGCCAGCAGCAAAATGCAGGGGGCTCTATCGCTCTACGAGCAGTACTTC. Translating it yields CASSKMQGALSLYEQYF.

There are a few counts of this clone. The chain carries TRBV28 and TRBJ2-7; maybe TRBD2 (5 bases). The V and J ends lost 5 bases and 2 bases respectively, with 13 bases between them. Germline V gives CDR1 MDHEN, CDR2 SYDVKM. The CDR3 is 14 amino acids. DNA for the CDR3: TGTGCCAGCAGTCCGACCGGGGTTGCCTACGAGCAGTACTTC. Protein sequence: CASSPTGVAYEQYF. The full variable domain, completed using reference TRBV28 and TRBJ2-7, is DVKVTQSSRYLVKRTGEKVFLECVQDMDHENMFWYRQDPGLGLRLIYFSYDVKMKEKGDIPEGYSVSREKKERFSLILESASTNQTSMYLCASSPTGVAYEQYFGPGTRLTVT.

The gene calls are TRBV28 and TRBJ2-7; 9 positions match TRBD2. The CDR3 contains 14 residues. In germline, CDR1 is MDHEN, CDR2 SYDVKM. Trimming cost V 5 bases and J 4 bases; bases outside gene matches: 6. The CDR3, as DNA: TGTGCCAGCAGTCTAACGGGACTAGCTTACGAGCAGTACTTC. Encoded protein: CASSLTGLAYEQYF.

This clone was seen a single time. The rearrangement joins TRBV9 to TRBJ2-1; 10 bases are a match to TRBD2. Trimming cost V 0 bases and J 8 bases; bases outside gene matches: 5. Germline lookup yields CDR1 SGDLS and CDR2 YYNGEE. The CDR3 runs 15 residues. The CDR3 DNA reads TGTGCCAGCAGCGTAGCAGCGGGGGGGCCCGATGAGCAGTTCTTC. Its translation: CASSVAAGGPDEQFF.

This sequence joins TRBV4-2 and TRBJ2-5; 9 bases match TRBD2. Germline values: CDR1 LGHNA, CDR2 YNFKEQ. The CDR3 extends over 19 amino acids. J gave up 2 bases and V 5 bases, and 18 bases lay outside the gene matches. In DNA form, the CDR3 reads TGTGCCAGCAGCTCGCGTCCCGGGACTAGCCCGGGGGGACAAGAGACCCAGTACTTC. Its translation: CASSSRPGTSPGGQETQYF.

The rearrangement links TRBV18 to TRBJ2-7, with D possibly being TRBD2 (5 bases). Germline V gene sequence: CDR1 KGHSH, CDR2 LQKENI. The CDR3 totals 14 residues. V was cut by 5 bases and J by 6 bases, with 17 bases left in between. DNA for the CDR3: TGTGCCAGCTCAAAGGAGGCAGGATTTACCGAGCAGTACTTC. Protein: CASSKEAGFTEQYF.

This chain uses TRBV14 with TRBJ2-7; 9 bases are a match to TRBD2. Trimming at V came to 5 bases and at J to 3 bases, leaving 14 bases not matched to a gene. The CDR3 is 17 residues long. Germline V CDR1 and CDR2: SGHDN, FVKESK. This CDR3 is CASSERGSSGRRYEQYF. The CDR3 bases are TGTGCCAGCAGCGAACGCGGGTCGAGCGGGAGGCGCTACGAGCAGTACTTC.

This clone has just one count. DNA of the CDR3: TGTGCCAGCAGTGAATCGGGACAGACCACCGGGGAGCTGTTTTTT. This codes for CASSESGQTTGELFF. The chain joins TRBV6-1 to TRBJ2-2; 7 bases fit TRBD1. Germline loops: CDR1 MNHNS, CDR2 SASEGT. The CDR3 has 15 residues. The trim removed 2 bases at V and 4 bases at J, leaving 4 bases unmatched.